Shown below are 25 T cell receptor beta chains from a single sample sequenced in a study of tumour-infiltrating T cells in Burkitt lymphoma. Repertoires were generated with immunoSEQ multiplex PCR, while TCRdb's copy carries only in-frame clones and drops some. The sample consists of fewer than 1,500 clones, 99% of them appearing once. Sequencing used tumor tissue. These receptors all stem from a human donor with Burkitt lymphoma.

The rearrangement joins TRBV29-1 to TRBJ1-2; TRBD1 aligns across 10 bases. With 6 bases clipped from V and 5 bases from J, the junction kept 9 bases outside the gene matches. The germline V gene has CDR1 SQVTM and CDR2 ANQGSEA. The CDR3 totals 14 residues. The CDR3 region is CSVTDRGRGYGYTF. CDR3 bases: TGCAGCGTCACTGACAGGGGGCGGGGGTATGGCTACACCTTC.

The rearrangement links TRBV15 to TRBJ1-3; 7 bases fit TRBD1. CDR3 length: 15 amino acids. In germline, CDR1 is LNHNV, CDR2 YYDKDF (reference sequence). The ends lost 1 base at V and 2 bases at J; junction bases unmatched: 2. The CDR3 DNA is TGTGCCACCAGCAGAGTCCAGGGGGCTGGAAACACCATATATTTT. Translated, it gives CATSRVQGAGNTIYF.

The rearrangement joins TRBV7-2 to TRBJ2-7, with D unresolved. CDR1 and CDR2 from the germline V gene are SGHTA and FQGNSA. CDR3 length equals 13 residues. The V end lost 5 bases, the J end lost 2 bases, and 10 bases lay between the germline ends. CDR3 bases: TGTGCCAGCAGCCCCGAGGTTCCCTACGAGCAGTACTTC. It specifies CASSPEVPYEQYF.

The CDR3 loop is CASSPPPLGAANTGELFF. The CDR3 region has the DNA TGTGCCAGCAGCCCACCCCCCCTCGGCGCCGCGAACACCGGGGAGCTGTTTTTT. This chain joins TRBV9 and TRBJ2-2; unclear D gene. Trimming cost V 4 bases and J 0 bases, with 19 bases left between them. The CDR3 sequence is 18 residues long. Per germline, CDR1 SGDLS and CDR2 YYNGEE.

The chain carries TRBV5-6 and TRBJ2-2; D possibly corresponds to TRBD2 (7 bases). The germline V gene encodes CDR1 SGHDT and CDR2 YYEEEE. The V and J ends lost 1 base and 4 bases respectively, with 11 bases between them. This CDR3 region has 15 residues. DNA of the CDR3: TGTGCCAGCAGCTTGTGGGGGGGCTCCACCGGGGAGCTGTTTTTT. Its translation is CASSLWGGSTGELFF.

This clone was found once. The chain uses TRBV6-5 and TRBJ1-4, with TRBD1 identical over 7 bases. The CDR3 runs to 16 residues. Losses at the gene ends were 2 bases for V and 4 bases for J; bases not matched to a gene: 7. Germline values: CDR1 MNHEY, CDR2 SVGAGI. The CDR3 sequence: CASSYDSDRLNEKLFF. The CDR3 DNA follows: TGTGCCAGCAGTTACGATTCGGACAGGCTTAATGAAAAACTGTTTTTT.

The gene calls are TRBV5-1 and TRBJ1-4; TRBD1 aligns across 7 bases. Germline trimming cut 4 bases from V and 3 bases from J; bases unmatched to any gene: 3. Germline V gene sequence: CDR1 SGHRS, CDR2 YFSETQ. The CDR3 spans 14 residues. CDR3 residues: CASSRTGANEKLFF. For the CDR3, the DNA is TGCGCCAGCAGCCGGACAGGAGCTAATGAAAAACTGTTTTTT.

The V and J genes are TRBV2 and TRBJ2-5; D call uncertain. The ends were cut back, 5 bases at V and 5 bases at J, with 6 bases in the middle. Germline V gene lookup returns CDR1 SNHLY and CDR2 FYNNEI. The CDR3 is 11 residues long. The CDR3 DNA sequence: TGTGCCAGCAGTCAGAGGGAGACCCAGTACTTC. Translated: CASSQRETQYF.

The CDR3 DNA follows: TGTGCCAGCAGTTTGAGTACAGGAAACACCATATATTTT. Amino acids: CASSLSTGNTIYF. The chain has TRBV28 and TRBJ1-3; D is ambiguous. Germline V gives CDR1 MDHEN, CDR2 SYDVKM. The CDR3 totals 13 residues. The V end lost 3 bases, the J end lost 4 bases, and 7 bases lay between the germline ends. Combining the CDR3 with reference TRBV28 and TRBJ1-3 gives the whole variable domain DVKVTQSSRYLVKRTGEKVFLECVQDMDHENMFWYRQDPGLGLRLIYFSYDVKMKEKGDIPEGYSVSREKKERFSLILESASTNQTSMYLCASSLSTGNTIYFGEGSWLTVV.

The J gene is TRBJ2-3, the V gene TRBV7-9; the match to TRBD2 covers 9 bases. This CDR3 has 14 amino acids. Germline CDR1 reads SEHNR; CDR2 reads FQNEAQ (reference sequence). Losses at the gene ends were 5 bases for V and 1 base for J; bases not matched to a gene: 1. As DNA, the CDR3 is TGTGCCAGCAGCAGACTAGCGGGCACAGATACGCAGTATTTT. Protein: CASSRLAGTDTQYF.

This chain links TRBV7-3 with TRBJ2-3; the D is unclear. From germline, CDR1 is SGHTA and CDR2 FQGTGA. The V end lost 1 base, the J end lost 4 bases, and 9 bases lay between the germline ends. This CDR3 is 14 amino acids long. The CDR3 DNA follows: TGTGCCAGCAGCTTAATAGGCGGAGCAGATACGCAGTATTTT. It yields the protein CASSLIGGADTQYF.

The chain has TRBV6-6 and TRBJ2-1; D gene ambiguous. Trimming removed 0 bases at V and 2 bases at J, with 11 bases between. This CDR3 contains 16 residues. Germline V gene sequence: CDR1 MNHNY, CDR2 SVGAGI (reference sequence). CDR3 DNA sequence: TGTGCCAGCAGTTACTCGAAGTCGGTCACCTACAATGAGCAGTTCTTC. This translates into CASSYSKSVTYNEQFF.

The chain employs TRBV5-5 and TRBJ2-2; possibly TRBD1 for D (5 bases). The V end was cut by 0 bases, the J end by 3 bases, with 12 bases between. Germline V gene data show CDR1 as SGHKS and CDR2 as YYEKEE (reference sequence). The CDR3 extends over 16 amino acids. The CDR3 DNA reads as TGTGCCAGCAGCTTGGCTCTACGACAGTACACCGGGGAGCTGTTTTTT. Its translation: CASSLALRQYTGELFF.

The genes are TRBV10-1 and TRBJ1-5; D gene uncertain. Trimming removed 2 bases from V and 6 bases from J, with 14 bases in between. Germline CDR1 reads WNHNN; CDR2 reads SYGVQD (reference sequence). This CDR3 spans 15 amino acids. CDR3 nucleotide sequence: TGCGCCAGCAGTGAGCTGGGCAGAGCCAGTCAGCCCCAGCATTTT. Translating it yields CASSELGRASQPQHF.

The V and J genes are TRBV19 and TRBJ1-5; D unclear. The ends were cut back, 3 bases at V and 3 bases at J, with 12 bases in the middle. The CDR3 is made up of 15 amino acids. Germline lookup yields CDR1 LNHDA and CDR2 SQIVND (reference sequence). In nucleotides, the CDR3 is TGTGCCAGTAGTATGATGTCAGGCCCCAATCAGCCCCAGCATTTT. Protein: CASSMMSGPNQPQHF. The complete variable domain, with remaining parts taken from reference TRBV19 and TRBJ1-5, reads DGGITQSPKYLFRKEGQNVTLSCEQNLNHDAMYWYRQDPGQGLRLIYYSQIVNDFQKGDIAEGYSVSREKKESFPLTVTSAQKNPTAFYLCASSMMSGPNQPQHFGDGTRLSIL.

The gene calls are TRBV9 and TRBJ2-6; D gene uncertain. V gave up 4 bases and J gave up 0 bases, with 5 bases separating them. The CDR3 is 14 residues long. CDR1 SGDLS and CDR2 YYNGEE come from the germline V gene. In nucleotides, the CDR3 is TGTGCCAGCAGCTTCCCCTCTGGGGCCAACGTCCTGACTTTC. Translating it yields CASSFPSGANVLTF.

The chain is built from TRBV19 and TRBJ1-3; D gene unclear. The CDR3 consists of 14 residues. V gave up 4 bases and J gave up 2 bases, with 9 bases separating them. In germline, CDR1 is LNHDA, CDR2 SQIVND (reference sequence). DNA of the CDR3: TGTGCCAGTAGTACGGTTCCACCTGGAAACACCATATATTTT. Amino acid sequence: CASSTVPPGNTIYF.

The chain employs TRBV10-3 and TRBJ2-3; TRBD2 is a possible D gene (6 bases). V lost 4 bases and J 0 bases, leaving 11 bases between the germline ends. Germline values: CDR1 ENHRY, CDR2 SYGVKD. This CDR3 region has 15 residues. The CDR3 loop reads CAISGGGISTDTQYF. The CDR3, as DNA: TGTGCCATCAGTGGCGGCGGGATAAGCACAGATACGCAGTATTTT.

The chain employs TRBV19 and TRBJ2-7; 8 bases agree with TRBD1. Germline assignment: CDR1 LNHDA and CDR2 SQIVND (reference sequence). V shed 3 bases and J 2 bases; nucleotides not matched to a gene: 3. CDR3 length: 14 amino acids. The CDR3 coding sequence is TGTGCCAGTAGTATCCAGGGGGCTGCCTACGAGCAGTACTTC. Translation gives CASSIQGAAYEQYF.

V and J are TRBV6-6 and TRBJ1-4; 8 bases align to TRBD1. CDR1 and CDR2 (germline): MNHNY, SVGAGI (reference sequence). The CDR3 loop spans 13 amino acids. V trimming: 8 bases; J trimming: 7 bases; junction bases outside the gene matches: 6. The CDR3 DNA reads TGTGCCAGCGGACAGGGAATAGCTGAAAAACTGTTTTTT. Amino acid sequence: CASGQGIAEKLFF.

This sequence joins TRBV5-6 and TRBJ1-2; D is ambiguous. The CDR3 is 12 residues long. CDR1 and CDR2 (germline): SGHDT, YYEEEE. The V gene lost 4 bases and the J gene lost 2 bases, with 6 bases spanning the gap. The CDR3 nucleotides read TGTGCCAGCAGCAGGCTAAACTATGGCTACACCTTC. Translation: CASSRLNYGYTF. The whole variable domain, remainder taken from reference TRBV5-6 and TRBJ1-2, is DAGVTQSPTHLIKTRGQQVTLRCSPKSGHDTVSWYQQALGQGPQFIFQYYEEEERQRGNFPDRFSGHQFPNYSSELNVNALLLGDSALYLCASSRLNYGYTFGSGTRLTVV.

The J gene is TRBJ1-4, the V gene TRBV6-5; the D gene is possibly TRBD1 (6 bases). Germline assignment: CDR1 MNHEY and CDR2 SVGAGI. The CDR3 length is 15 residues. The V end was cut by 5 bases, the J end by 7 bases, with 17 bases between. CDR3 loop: CASSPYPGTLEKLFF. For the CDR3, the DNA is TGTGCCAGCAGTCCCTACCCTGGGACACTTGAAAAACTGTTTTTT.

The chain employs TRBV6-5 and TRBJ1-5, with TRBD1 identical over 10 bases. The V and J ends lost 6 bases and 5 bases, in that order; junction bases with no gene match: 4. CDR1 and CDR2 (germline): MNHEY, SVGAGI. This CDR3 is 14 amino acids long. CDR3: CASRRTGGDQPQHF. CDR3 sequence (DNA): TGTGCCAGCAGGCGGACAGGGGGGGATCAGCCCCAGCATTTT.

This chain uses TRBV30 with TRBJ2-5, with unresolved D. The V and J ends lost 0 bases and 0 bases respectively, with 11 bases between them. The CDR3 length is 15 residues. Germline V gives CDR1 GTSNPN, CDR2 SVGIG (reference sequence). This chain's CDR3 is CAWSVLLRHQETQYF. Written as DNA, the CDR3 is TGTGCCTGGAGTGTTTTGTTGCGGCACCAAGAGACCCAGTACTTC.

The CDR3 coding sequence is TGTGCCAGCAGCTTGCAGGGCTTGAGCACTGAAGCTTTCTTT. Its translation: CASSLQGLSTEAFF. The chain has TRBV7-2 and TRBJ1-1; D may be TRBD1 (5 bases). The ends were cut back, 3 bases at V and 4 bases at J, with 12 bases in the middle. This CDR3 has 14 residues. Germline V lookup: CDR1 SGHTA, CDR2 FQGNSA.